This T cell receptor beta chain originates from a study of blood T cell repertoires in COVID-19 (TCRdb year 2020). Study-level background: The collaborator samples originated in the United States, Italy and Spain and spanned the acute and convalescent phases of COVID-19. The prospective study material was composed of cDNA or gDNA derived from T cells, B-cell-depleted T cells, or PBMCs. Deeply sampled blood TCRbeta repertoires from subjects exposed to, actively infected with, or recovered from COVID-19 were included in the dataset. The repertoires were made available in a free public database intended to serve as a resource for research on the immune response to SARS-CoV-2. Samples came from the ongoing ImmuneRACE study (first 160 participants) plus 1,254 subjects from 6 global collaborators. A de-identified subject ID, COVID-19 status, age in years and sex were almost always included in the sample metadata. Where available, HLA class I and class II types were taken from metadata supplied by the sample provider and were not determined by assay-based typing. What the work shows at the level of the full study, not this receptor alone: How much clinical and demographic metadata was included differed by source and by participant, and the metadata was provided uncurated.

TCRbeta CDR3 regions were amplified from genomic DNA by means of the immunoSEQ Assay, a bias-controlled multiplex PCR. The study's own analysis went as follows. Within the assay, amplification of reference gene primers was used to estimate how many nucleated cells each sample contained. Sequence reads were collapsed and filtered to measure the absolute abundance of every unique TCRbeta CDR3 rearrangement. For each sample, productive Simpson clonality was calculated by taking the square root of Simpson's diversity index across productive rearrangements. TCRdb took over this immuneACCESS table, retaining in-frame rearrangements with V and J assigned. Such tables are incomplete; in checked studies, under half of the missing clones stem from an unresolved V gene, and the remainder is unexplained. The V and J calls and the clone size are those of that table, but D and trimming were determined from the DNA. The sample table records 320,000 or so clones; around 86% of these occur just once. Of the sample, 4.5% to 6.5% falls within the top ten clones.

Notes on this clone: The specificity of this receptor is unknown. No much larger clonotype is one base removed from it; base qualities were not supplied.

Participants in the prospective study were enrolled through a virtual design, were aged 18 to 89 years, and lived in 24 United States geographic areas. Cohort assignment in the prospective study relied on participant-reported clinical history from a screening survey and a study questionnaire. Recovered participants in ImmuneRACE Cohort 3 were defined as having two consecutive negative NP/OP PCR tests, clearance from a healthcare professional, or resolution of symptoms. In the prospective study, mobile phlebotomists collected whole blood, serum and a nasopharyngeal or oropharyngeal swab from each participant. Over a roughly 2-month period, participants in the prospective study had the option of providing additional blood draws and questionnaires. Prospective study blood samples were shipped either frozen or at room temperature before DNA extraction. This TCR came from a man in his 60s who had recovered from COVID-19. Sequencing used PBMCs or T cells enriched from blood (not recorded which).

The CDR3 corresponds to CASSPGQVNTGELFF. The DNA sequence is given as TGTGCCAGCAGCCCGGGACAGGTGAACACCGGGGAGCTGTTTTTT. This sequence uses TRBV5-8 and TRBJ2-2, and 8 junction bases match TRBD1. The junction shows trimming of 4 bases on V and 1 base on J, and the gene matches do not reach 3 bases of it. The CDR3 runs 15 amino acids, cysteine and phenylalanine included. The sequence is cut down to CDR3 DNA, 45 bases in frame from base 1. The germline V gene provides CDR1 SGHTS and CDR2 YDEGEE. With the portions outside the CDR3 filled from the reference TRBV5-8 and TRBJ2-2 genes, the complete variable region becomes EAGVTQSPTHLIKTRGQQATLRCSPISGHTSVYWYQQALGLGLQFLLWYDEGEERNRGNFPPRFSGRQFPNYSSELNVNALELEDSALYLCASSPGQVNTGELFFGEGSRLTVL.